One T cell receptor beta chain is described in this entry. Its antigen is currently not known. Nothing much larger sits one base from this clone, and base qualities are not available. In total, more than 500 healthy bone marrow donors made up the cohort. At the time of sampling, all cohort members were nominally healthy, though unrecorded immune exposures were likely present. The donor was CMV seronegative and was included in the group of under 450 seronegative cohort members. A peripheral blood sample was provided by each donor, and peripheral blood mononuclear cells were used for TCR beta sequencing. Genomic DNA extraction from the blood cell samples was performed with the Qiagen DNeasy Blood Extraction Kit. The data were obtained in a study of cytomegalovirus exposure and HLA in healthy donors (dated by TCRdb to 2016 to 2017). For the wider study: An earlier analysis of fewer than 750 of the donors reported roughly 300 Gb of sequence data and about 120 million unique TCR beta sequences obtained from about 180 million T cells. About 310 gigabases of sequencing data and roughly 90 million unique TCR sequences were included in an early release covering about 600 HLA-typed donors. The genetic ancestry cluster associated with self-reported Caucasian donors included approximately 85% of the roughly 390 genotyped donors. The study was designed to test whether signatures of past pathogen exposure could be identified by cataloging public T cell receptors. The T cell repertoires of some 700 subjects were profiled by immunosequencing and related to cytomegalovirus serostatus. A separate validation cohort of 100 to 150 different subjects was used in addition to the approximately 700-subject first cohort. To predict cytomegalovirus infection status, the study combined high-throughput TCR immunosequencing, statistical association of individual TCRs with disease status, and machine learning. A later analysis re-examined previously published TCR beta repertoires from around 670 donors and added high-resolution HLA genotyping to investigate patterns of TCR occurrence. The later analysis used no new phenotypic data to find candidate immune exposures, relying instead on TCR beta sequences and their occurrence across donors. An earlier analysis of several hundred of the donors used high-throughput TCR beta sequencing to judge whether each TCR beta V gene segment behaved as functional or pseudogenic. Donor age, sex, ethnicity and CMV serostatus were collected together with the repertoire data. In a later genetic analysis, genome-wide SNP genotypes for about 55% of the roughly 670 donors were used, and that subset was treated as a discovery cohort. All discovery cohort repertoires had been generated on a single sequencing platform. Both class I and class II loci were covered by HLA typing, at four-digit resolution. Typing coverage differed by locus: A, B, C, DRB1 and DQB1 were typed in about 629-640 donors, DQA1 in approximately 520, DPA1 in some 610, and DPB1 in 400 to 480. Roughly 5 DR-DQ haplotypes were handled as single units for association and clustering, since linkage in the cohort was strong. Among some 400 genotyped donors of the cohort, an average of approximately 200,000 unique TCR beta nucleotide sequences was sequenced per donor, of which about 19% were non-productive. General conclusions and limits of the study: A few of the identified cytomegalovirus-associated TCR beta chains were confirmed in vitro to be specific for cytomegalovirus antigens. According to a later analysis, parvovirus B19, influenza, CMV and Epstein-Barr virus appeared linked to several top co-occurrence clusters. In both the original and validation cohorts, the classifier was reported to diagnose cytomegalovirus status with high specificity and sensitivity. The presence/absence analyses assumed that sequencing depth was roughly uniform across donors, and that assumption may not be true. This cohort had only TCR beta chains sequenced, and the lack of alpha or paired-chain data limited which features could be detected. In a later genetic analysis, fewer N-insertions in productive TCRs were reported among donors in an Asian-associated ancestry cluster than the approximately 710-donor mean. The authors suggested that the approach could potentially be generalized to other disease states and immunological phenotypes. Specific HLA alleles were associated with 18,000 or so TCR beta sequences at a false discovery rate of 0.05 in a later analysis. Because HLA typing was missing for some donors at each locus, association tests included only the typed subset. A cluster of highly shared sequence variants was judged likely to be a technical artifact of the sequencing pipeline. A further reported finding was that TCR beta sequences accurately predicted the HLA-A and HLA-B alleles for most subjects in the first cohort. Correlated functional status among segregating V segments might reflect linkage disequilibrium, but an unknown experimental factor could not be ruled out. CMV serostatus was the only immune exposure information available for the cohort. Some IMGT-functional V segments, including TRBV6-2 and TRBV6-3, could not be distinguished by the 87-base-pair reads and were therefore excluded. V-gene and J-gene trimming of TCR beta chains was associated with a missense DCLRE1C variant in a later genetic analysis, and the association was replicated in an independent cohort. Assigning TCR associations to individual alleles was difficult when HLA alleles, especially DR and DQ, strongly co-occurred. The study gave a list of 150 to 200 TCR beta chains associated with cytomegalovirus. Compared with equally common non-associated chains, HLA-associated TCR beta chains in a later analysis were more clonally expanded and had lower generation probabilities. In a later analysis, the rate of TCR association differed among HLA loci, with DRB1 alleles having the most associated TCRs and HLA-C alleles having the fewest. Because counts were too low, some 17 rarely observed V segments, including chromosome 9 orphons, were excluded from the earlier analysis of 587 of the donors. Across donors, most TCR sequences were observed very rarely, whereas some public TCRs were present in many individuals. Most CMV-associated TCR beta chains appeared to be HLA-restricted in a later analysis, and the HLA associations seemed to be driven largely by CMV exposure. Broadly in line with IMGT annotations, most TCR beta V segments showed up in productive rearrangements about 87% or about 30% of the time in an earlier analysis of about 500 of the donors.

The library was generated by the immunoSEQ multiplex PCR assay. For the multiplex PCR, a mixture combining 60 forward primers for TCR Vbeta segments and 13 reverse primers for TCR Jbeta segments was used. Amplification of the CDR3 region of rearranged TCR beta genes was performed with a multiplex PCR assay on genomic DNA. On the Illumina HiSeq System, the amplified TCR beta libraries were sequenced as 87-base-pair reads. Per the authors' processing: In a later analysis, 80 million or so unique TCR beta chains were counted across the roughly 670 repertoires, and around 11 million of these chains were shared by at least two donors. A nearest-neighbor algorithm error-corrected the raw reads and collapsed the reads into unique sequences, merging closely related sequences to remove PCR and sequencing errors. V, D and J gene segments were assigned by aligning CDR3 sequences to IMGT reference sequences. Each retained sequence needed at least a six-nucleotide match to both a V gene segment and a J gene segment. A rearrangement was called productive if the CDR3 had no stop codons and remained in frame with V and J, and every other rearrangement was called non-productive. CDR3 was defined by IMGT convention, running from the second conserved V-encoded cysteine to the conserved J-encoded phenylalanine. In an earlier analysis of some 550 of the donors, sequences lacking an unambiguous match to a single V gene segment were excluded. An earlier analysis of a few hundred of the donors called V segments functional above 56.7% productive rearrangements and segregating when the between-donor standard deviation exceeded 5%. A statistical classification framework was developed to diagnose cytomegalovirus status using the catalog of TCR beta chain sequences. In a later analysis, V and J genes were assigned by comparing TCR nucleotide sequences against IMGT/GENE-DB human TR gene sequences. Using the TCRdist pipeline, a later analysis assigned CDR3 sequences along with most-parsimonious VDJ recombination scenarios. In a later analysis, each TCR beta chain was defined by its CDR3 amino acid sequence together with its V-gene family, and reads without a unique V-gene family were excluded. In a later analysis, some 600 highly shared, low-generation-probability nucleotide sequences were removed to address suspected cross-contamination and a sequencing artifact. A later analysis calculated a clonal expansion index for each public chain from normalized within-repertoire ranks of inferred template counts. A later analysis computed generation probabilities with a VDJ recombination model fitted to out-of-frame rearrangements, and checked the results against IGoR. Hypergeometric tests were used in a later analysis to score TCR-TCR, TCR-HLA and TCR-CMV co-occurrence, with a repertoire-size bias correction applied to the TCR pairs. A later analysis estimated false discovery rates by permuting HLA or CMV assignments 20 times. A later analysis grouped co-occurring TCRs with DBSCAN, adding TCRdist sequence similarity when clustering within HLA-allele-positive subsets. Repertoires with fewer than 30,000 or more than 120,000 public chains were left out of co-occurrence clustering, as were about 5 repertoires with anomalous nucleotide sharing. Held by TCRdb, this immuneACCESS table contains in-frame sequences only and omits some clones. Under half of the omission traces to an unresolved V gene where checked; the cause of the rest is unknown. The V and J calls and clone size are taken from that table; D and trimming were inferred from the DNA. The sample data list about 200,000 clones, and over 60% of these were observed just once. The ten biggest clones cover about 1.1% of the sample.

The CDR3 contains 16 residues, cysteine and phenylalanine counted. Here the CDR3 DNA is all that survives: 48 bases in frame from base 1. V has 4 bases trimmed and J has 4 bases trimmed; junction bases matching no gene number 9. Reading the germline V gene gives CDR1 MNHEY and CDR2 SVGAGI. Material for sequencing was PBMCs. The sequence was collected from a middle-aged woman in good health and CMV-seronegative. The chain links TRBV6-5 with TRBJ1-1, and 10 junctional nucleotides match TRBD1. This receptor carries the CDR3 CASSSDRGRRSTEAFF. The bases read TGTGCCAGCAGTTCCGACAGGGGGCGACGGAGCACTGAAGCTTTCTTT.